This TCR beta chain originates from a study of blood T cells in healthy people across ages (dated by TCRdb to between 2014 and 2017). About the investigation overall: In model experiments, template switching captured roughly one uniquely barcoded TCR beta cDNA molecule for every two T cells. To avoid experimental bias, donors of different ages were randomly spread across the sequencing lanes. Four age groups were formed from the donors: young (average 16 years), middle-aged (around 41), aged (over 55) and long-lived (82). The study analyzed two additional independent replicas of 1 million unique cDNA reads from the same blood draw for two donors, one aged 18 to 30 and one aged 80 or older. To track age-related changes in TCR beta repertoire diversity, the study relied on deep sequencing normalized with unique cDNA molecular identifiers.

Study-wide conclusions, independent of this receptor: Observed TCR beta diversity correlated strongly with the percentage of naive T cells measured by flow cytometry. Compared with the aged group, more naive CD4+ T cells, fewer expanded clones and increased TCR diversity were shown by the long-lived group, suggesting age selection. The CMV infection status of donors was not known, potentially confounding age-related changes in expanded clonotypes. Observed TCR beta diversity per million T cells fell roughly linearly with age, and a significant reduction was already apparent by age about 43. Estimates of total diversity based on one million sequenced T cells were regarded as lower bounds and as underestimates. Because profiling used bulk unsorted PBMCs, naive and antigen-experienced compartments could not be compared conclusively.

Systemically healthy Caucasian individuals from Russia, some 36 in total and aged about 6 to 95 years, were included as donors. Each donor gave approximately 9.3 milliliters of peripheral blood, collected into EDTA-treated Vacutainer tubes. PBMCs were isolated by Ficoll-Paque density-gradient centrifugation, with at least 6 million obtained per sample. Trizol reagent was used to extract total RNA from PBMCs, with at least 5.5 micrograms per sample. For every donor, flow cytometry on a PBMC aliquot measured the percentage of naive CD45RAhigh/CD27high T cells. V is reduced by 6 bases and J by 3 bases, leaving a spacing of 15 bases between them. The cysteine opens and the phenylalanine closes a CDR3 of 14 amino acids. The kept DNA is CDR3 alone, 42 bases in frame from the first base. In the germline V gene (reference sequence), CDR1 corresponds to DFQATT and CDR2 to SNEGSKA. The library was generated by 5' RACE. These reads were obtained on an Illumina HiSeq 2500. A second PCR of about 6 to 11 cycles was run with a J-beta primer mix and a sample-barcoded 5' primer. Each TCR beta cDNA molecule received a unique molecular identifier from a template-switch 5' adaptor carrying 12 random nucleotides. At least 2.5 million CDR3-containing paired-end reads were obtained from each sample. First-strand cDNA was synthesized from all RNA with the Mint cDNA synthesis kit, primed by a TRBC-specific oligonucleotide. All cDNA was treated with uracil-DNA glycosylase and then went through a first 18-cycle PCR with the universal primers M1SS and BC2_uni_R. From the authors' description of their analysis: Normalization of each sample was performed by random selection of 1 million high-quality reads, each carrying a distinct molecular identifier. Reads sharing molecular identifiers were discarded rather than binned into consensus sequences. MiTCR, set to a Q25 quality threshold and the strictest error-elimination algorithm, was used for CDR3 identification, clonotype clustering and error correction. A nonparametric unseen species model using Euler transformation provided a lower-bound estimate of total TCR beta diversity. TCRdb reprocessing: public reads trimmed at Q25 with fastp, clones called with MiXCR, in-frame beta chains kept. Under each unique CDR3 protein, matching rows form one entry showing the most common genes and DNA. Here the V and J calls rest on TCRdb's processing, not on the authors' analysis. The sample data list 1.5 million to 2 million distinct CDR3 sequences, and roughly 27% of these were observed just once. The leading ten clones occupy roughly 8% of the sample.

This clonotype has a count of ten or more. The specificity of this receptor is unknown. The record has no base qualities; no much larger clone is one base away. The sequence links TRBV20-1 to TRBJ2-4; the best D guess is TRBD2, with 5 bases matching. The sample comprised blood. This TCR derives from a woman aged 25 to 39 in good health. The nucleotide sequence is TGCAGTGCGACCTTAACGGGGTACAAAAACATTCAGTACTTC. Translated, this gives CSATLTGYKNIQYF.